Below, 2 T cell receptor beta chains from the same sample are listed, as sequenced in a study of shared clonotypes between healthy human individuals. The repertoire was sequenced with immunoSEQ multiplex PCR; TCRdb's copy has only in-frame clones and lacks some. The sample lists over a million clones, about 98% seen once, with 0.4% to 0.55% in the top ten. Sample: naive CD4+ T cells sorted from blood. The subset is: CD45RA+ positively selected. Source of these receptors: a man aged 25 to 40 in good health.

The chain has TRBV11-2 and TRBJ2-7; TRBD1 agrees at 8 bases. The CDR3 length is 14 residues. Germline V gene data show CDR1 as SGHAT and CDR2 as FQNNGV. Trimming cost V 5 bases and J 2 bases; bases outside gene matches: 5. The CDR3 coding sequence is TGTGCCAGCAGCACAACGGACAGGGCCTACGAGCAGTACTTC. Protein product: CASSTTDRAYEQYF. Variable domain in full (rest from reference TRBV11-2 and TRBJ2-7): EAGVAQSPRYKIIEKRQSVAFWCNPISGHATLYWYQQILGQGPKLLIQFQNNGVVDDSQLPKDRFSAERLKGVDSTLKIQPAKLEDSAVYLCASSTTDRAYEQYFGPGTRLTVT.

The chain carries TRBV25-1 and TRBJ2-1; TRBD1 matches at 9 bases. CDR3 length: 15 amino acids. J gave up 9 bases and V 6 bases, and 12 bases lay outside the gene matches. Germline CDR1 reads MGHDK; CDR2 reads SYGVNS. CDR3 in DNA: TGTGCCAGCAGCGCAGCCGGGACAGGGTTTGGTGAGCAGTTCTTC. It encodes CASSAAGTGFGEQFF.